Below are 5 T cell receptor beta chains sequenced from a single sample in a study of T cell changes during pregnancy in multiple sclerosis. Sequenced by immunoSEQ multiplex PCR; TCRdb stores in-frame clones only, minus some. The sample shows roughly 38,000 clones, more than 90% of them seen only once. The sample here was peripheral blood, taken in the third trimester of pregnancy. These receptors all stem from a female donor in good health, enrolled as a control in a pregnancy study.

The chain links TRBV6-1 to TRBJ2-2; the match to TRBD1 covers 10 bases. The CDR3 runs to 13 residues. The V gene end was trimmed by 8 bases and the J gene end by 5 bases; junction bases not matched to a gene: 2. Germline CDR1 reads MNHNS; CDR2 reads SASEGT. CDR3 loop: CASGTGETGELFF. CDR3 DNA sequence: TGTGCCAGCGGGACAGGGGAAACCGGGGAGCTGTTTTTT.

The chain combines TRBV7-9 with TRBJ2-7; D gene ambiguous. Germline lookup yields CDR1 SEHNR and CDR2 FQNEAQ (reference sequence). This CDR3 region has 12 residues. The V end lost 4 bases, the J end lost 0 bases, and 4 bases lay between the germline ends. The chain's CDR3 is CASSSLSYEQYF. CDR3 DNA sequence: TGTGCCAGCAGCTCTCTCTCCTACGAGCAGTACTTC. The variable domain in full, with the rest retrieved from reference TRBV7-9 and TRBJ2-7, is DTGVSQNPRHKITKRGQNVTFRCDPISEHNRLYWYRQTLGQGPEFLTYFQNEAQLEKSRLLSDRFSAERPKGSFSTLEIQRTEQGDSAMYLCASSSLSYEQYFGPGTRLTVT.

The genes are TRBV9 and TRBJ2-1; D is possibly TRBD2 (6 bases). V dropped 3 bases and J dropped 0 bases, with 10 bases sitting between them. Germline lookup yields CDR1 SGDLS and CDR2 YYNGEE. The CDR3 contains 15 residues. The CDR3 bases are TGTGCCAGCAGCGGGGGGGAGGACTCCTACAATGAGCAGTTCTTC. Encoded protein: CASSGGEDSYNEQFF.

The chain uses TRBV18 and TRBJ2-2, with 12 positions matching TRBD1. Germline lookup yields CDR1 KGHSH and CDR2 LQKENI. With V trimmed by 2 bases and J by 7 bases, 5 bases remained unmatched. CDR3 length equals 16 residues. The DNA of the CDR3 is TGTGCCAGCTCACCAGGGACAGGGGGCGCGATCGGGGAGCTGTTTTTT. This sequence encodes CASSPGTGGAIGELFF.

This clone was detected only once. V is TRBV6-1 and J is TRBJ2-5; TRBD2 agrees at 13 bases. Germline-derived CDR1 and CDR2 are MNHNS and SASEGT. With 6 bases clipped from V and 4 bases from J, the junction kept 5 bases outside the gene matches. The CDR3 is 15 residues long. For the CDR3, the DNA is TGTGCCAGCAGGCCACTAGCGGGGGGGGTAGAGACCCAGTACTTC. Its protein is CASRPLAGGVETQYF.